The 23 T cell receptor beta chains below all came from one sample that was sequenced in a study of CD8 T cells in ankylosing spondylitis. TCRdb reprocessed the 5' RACE reads with MiXCR, giving one entry per CDR3 protein. The sample records 150,000 to 200,000 distinct CDR3 sequences, over 10% being singletons. What was sequenced was blood, either unsorted or a sorted T cell fraction (not recorded which). These receptors were collected from a female donor with ankylosing spondylitis or in good health (not recorded which).

This clonotype occurred many times. The CDR3 here is CASSRLAGEVGELFF. The CDR3 nucleotides read TGTGCCAGCAGTCGACTAGCGGGAGAGGTTGGGGAGCTGTTTTTT. The chain couples TRBV7-8 to TRBJ2-2, with 12 positions matching TRBD2. The V segment lost 6 bases and the J segment 8 bases; nucleotides outside the gene matches: 7. CDR3 length: 15 amino acids. Germline CDR1 SGHVS, CDR2 FQNEAQ.

As for this clonotype: This may be a read error, as it is one base from a much larger clone. V gene TRBV3-1 combines with J gene TRBJ2-7; weak D call: TRBD2 (6 bases). V was cut by 8 bases and J by 6 bases, with 14 bases left in between. Germline CDR1 and CDR2: LGHDT and YNNKEL (reference sequence). The CDR3 is 12 residues long. The CDR3 DNA reads TGTGCCAGCTACGTCGGGGGTGGCGAGCAGTACTTC. Its protein product is CASYVGGGEQYF.

This clonotype was seen only a few times. The rearrangement uses TRBV6-1 and TRBJ2-1, with D perhaps matching TRBD1 (5 bases). With 1 base removed from V and 7 bases from J, the gap between germline ends came to 11 bases. Germline CDR1 is MNHNS and CDR2 is SASEGT. CDR3 length: 14 amino acids. The CDR3 loop is CASSEGGRLNEQFF. The CDR3 nucleotides are TGTGCCAGCAGTGAAGGGGGCCGCCTAAATGAGCAGTTCTTC.

There are many counts of this clonotype. J is TRBJ2-7 and V is TRBV4-3; the D gene is possibly TRBD1 (5 bases). V was clipped by 1 base and J by 4 bases, with 14 bases between them. The CDR3 is 15 amino acids. Looked up from germline, CDR1 is LGHNA and CDR2 is YSLEER. CDR3: CASSQASGREYEQYF. CDR3 coding DNA: TGCGCCAGCAGCCAAGCCTCGGGCAGGGAATACGAGCAGTACTTC.

Ten or more counts support this clonotype. V and J are TRBV14 and TRBJ1-4, with TRBD1 matching 8 bases. With 4 bases clipped from V and 8 bases from J, the junction kept 9 bases outside the gene matches. This CDR3 is built from 15 residues. Looked up from germline, CDR1 is SGHDN and CDR2 is FVKESK. The CDR3 region has the DNA TGTGCCAGCAGCCGTTACAGGGGGGAGCGGGAAAAACTGTTTTTT. The encoded protein is CASSRYRGEREKLFF. Complete variable domain (other parts from reference TRBV14 and TRBJ1-4): EAGVTQFPSHSVIEKGQTVTLRCDPISGHDNLYWYRRVMGKEIKFLLHFVKESKQDESGMPNNRFLAERTGGTYSTLKVQPAELEDSGVYFCASSRYRGEREKLFFGSGTQLSVL.

The chain employs TRBV4-3 and TRBJ2-3; D is uncertain. The germline V gene encodes CDR1 LGHNA and CDR2 YSLEER. The V and J ends lost 0 bases and 4 bases respectively, with 5 bases between them. The length of the CDR3 is 13 residues. The CDR3 region is CASSQEPPDTQYF. CDR3 in DNA: TGCGCCAGCAGCCAAGAACCCCCAGATACGCAGTATTTT.

The chain combines TRBV20-1 with TRBJ1-2; D gene unclear. There are 14 residues in the CDR3. Germline V gene lookup returns CDR1 DFQATT and CDR2 SNEGSKA (reference sequence). Trimming removed 4 bases from V and 5 bases from J, with 17 bases in between. CDR3 loop: CSAKGSAQVYGYTF. The CDR3 nucleotides are TGCAGTGCTAAAGGTTCGGCACAAGTTTATGGCTACACCTTC.

This clonotype was detected many times. This chain links TRBV9 with TRBJ2-3; no clear D gene. Trimming stripped 1 base from V and 2 bases from J, with 11 bases between. In germline, CDR1 is SGDLS, CDR2 YYNGEE. The CDR3 has 15 amino acids. CDR3 DNA sequence: TGTGCCAGCAGCGTATCTCCCACTGTCACAGATACGCAGTATTTT. Translated: CASSVSPTVTDTQYF.

The chain combines TRBV5-1 with TRBJ2-7; 7 bases match TRBD1. V shed 8 bases, J shed 2 bases, and the junction held 4 bases outside the gene matches. Germline lookup yields CDR1 SGHRS and CDR2 YFSETQ. This CDR3 has 12 amino acids. CDR3 protein: CASRQGPYEQYF. CDR3 bases: TGCGCCAGTAGACAGGGCCCCTACGAGCAGTACTTC.

This clonotype was counted at least ten times. V gene TRBV29-1 combines with J gene TRBJ2-3; weak D call: TRBD2 (5 bases). The CDR3 contains 13 residues. The germline V gene encodes CDR1 SQVTM and CDR2 ANQGSEA. V lost 4 bases, J lost 4 bases, and 12 bases lay in between. The CDR3 DNA follows: TGCAGCGTTGCGGGGTCCTCTCCAGATACGCAGTATTTT. As protein: CSVAGSSPDTQYF.

This clonotype was seen ten or more times. The CDR3 loop reads CASRAGGNTAGNTIYF. The CDR3 DNA is TGTGCCAGCAGGGCGGGGGGTAACACAGCTGGAAACACCATATATTTT. The V call is TRBV12-3 or TRBV12-4, the J call TRBJ1-3; a possible D gene is TRBD1 (5 bases). The CDR3 has 16 residues. Trimming shortened V by 6 bases and J by 2 bases, and 17 bases separated the two germline ends.

This clonotype was detected ten times or more. This rearrangement joins TRBV12-3 or TRBV12-4 to TRBJ1-1, with D unresolved. This CDR3 has 12 amino acids. Trimming stripped 4 bases from V and 1 base from J, with 4 bases between. This CDR3 reads CASSWENTEAFF. CDR3 nucleotides: TGTGCCAGCAGTTGGGAGAACACTGAAGCTTTCTTT.

This clonotype has only a few counts. The chain combines TRBV7-2 with TRBJ2-7, with a tentative D call TRBD2 (6 bases). This CDR3 has 15 amino acids. Trimming removed 3 bases from V and 4 bases from J, with 16 bases in between. Germline CDR1 SGHTA, CDR2 FQGNSA. The CDR3 region is CASSFLAIRAYEQYF. The CDR3 DNA is TGTGCCAGCAGCTTTCTAGCGATCCGAGCTTACGAGCAGTACTTC. The whole variable domain, remainder taken from reference TRBV7-2 and TRBJ2-7, is GAGVSQSPSNKVTEKGKDVELRCDPISGHTALYWYRQSLGQGLEFLIYFQGNSAPDKSGLPSDRFSAERTGGSVSTLTIQRTQQEDSAVYLCASSFLAIRAYEQYFGPGTRLTVT.

The V gene is TRBV4-3, the J gene TRBJ1-2; no reliable D call. Germline loops: CDR1 LGHNA, CDR2 YSLEER. V was clipped by 1 base and J by 5 bases, with 11 bases between them. The CDR3 has 14 residues. The CDR3 DNA sequence: TGCGCCAGCAGCCAAGGTCGTGGCAGATATGGCTACACCTTC. Translated: CASSQGRGRYGYTF.

The genes are TRBV12-3 or TRBV12-4 and TRBJ1-1; D is perhaps TRBD1 (5 bases). Between the trimmed V and J ends, which lost 2 bases and 4 bases, there was a span of 14 bases. This CDR3 has 15 residues. The DNA for the CDR3 is TGTGCCAGCAGTTTACTCTCCGGGGGAGGCACTGAAGCTTTCTTT. Protein product: CASSLLSGGGTEAFF.

This clonotype was recorded at least ten times. The DNA for the CDR3 is TGTGCCACCAGTGATTTAGCGGAATCCTACAATGAGCAGTTCTTC. It encodes CATSDLAESYNEQFF. The chain joins TRBV24-1 to TRBJ2-1; possibly TRBD2 for D (5 bases). Germline V gene sequence: CDR1 KGHDR, CDR2 SFDVKD. The CDR3 sequence is 15 residues long. V lost 1 base to trimming and J lost 1 base, with 7 bases between them.

This clonotype was recorded at least ten times. CDR3 loop: CASSLAQMNTEAFF. The CDR3 nucleotides read TGTGCCAGCAGTCTCGCACAAATGAACACTGAAGCTTTCTTT. The genes are TRBV12-3 or TRBV12-4 and TRBJ1-1; D gene unclear. V lost 5 bases and J 0 bases, leaving 10 bases between the germline ends. CDR3 length: 14 amino acids.

At least ten counts were recorded for this clonotype. This rearrangement joins TRBV5-6 to TRBJ2-3; TRBD2 matches at 10 bases. Germline loops: CDR1 SGHDT, CDR2 YYEEEE. The CDR3 loop spans 15 amino acids. J gave up 4 bases and V 2 bases, and 4 bases lay outside the gene matches. The CDR3 bases are TGTGCCAGCAGCTTTCCTAGCGGGAGTGCAGATACGCAGTATTTT. It specifies CASSFPSGSADTQYF.

This clonotype was found many times. The J gene is TRBJ1-1, the V gene TRBV12-3 or TRBV12-4; TRBD1 might be the D (6 bases). This CDR3 spans 15 amino acids. The ends were cut back, 4 bases at V and 0 bases at J, with 12 bases in the middle. As DNA, the CDR3 is TGTGCCAGCAGTTCACGGGGGGGGCTGAACACTGAAGCTTTCTTT. As protein: CASSSRGGLNTEAFF.

Only a few counts were recorded for this clonotype. The chain uses TRBV4-3 and TRBJ2-2; D not resolved. CDR1 and CDR2 (germline): LGHNA, YSLEER. The ends were cut back, 0 bases at V and 5 bases at J, with 7 bases in the middle. There are 14 residues in the CDR3. The CDR3 reads CASSQDVGTGELFF. CDR3 in DNA: TGCGCCAGCAGCCAAGATGTGGGAACCGGGGAGCTGTTTTTT.

At least ten counts were recorded for this clonotype. The chain uses TRBV12-3 or TRBV12-4 and TRBJ2-5, with D unclear. The V gene lost 5 bases and the J gene lost 5 bases, with 15 bases spanning the gap. The CDR3 length is 14 residues. The CDR3 DNA is TGTGCCAGCAGTGACCGCACGGTCAGGGAGACCCAGTACTTC. Its protein is CASSDRTVRETQYF.

This clonotype was seen ten or more times. The rearrangement links TRBV5-1 to TRBJ2-1, with 10 bases fitting TRBD2. The CDR3 is 14 amino acids. V lost 5 bases, J lost 7 bases, and 6 bases stayed unmatched. Germline assignment: CDR1 SGHRS and CDR2 YFSETQ. CDR3 DNA: TGCGCCAGCAGGACTAGCGGGCCTGGGAATGAGCAGTTCTTC. Translation gives CASRTSGPGNEQFF.

This clonotype was observed a few times. This chain connects TRBV10-3 to TRBJ2-2, with a possible D match to TRBD2 (5 bases). Between the trimmed V and J ends, which lost 0 bases and 0 bases, there was a span of 8 bases. This CDR3 spans 16 amino acids. CDR1 and CDR2 from the germline V gene are ENHRY and SYGVKD. DNA for the CDR3: TGTGCCATCAGTGAGTCCGGGAACTCGAACACCGGGGAGCTGTTTTTT. Protein: CAISESGNSNTGELFF.